This passage covers 17 T cell receptor beta chains from one sample sequenced in a study of OX40 agonist ivuxolimab in advanced cancers. Libraries were prepared by immunoSEQ multiplex PCR; TCRdb keeps only in-frame clonotypes and omits some of them. The data contain tens of thousands of clones, roughly 80% of them seen just once; the ten biggest clones take up approximately 0.4%. This specimen was CD4+ or CD8+ T cells sorted from blood, taken in a trial of the OX40 agonist ivuxolimab. These receptor sequences come from an adult with an advanced solid tumor such as melanoma, head and neck, liver or kidney cancer.

V is TRBV28 and J is TRBJ1-6; D gene ambiguous. Per the germline V gene, CDR1 is MDHEN and CDR2 is SYDVKM. This CDR3 is 12 amino acids long. Trimming pared 4 bases from V and 9 bases from J, leaving 7 bases between. The CDR3 is CASSWGGSPLHF. The CDR3 DNA sequence: TGTGCCAGCAGTTGGGGAGGTTCACCCCTCCACTTT.

This chain links TRBV5-1 with TRBJ2-2; possible D gene TRBD1, 6 bases. The CDR3 runs to 15 residues. Trimming took off 3 bases at V and 2 bases at J, with 11 bases between the two ends. Germline lookup yields CDR1 SGHRS and CDR2 YFSETQ. CDR3: CASSYRDTNTGELFF. Here the CDR3 DNA reads TGCGCCAGCAGCTACCGGGACACCAACACCGGGGAGCTGTTTTTT.

The chain links TRBV6-6 to TRBJ2-5; the D call may be TRBD1 or TRBD2 (7 bases each). The CDR3 is 16 amino acids. The V end was cut by 5 bases, the J end by 3 bases, with 19 bases between. Germline CDR1 reads MNHNY; CDR2 reads SVGAGI (reference sequence). The DNA for the CDR3 is TGTGCCAGCAGTCGAACCCTGACAGGGAGGGAAGAGACCCAGTACTTC. The encoded protein is CASSRTLTGREETQYF.

J is TRBJ1-1 and V is TRBV4-1; 10 bases map to TRBD1. This CDR3 has 17 amino acids. Unmatched junction bases numbered 13, after V lost 3 bases and J lost 6 bases. CDR1 is MGHRA and CDR2 is YSYEKL in the germline V gene. The CDR3 region has the DNA TGCGCCAGCAGCCAGGACCTCCTCGACAGGGGGCTCCCTGAAGCTTTCTTT. This sequence encodes CASSQDLLDRGLPEAFF.

To note about this clone: The germline gene is not matched at one end of the junction; a read error may be the cause. The rearrangement joins TRBV11-2 to TRBJ2-2, with D uncertain. This CDR3 spans 13 amino acids. CDR1 is SGHAT, CDR2 FQNNGV, per germline. CDR3 nucleotides: TGTGCCAGCGGCTTAACGAACACCGGGGAGCTGTTTTTT. It encodes CASGLTNTGELFF.

About this clone itself: No DNA is shown, since the ends of the CDR3 on it are uncertain; the CDR3 is the one TCRdb lists. This chain links TRBV7-9 with TRBJ2-1; the table's D gene call, TRBD2, was not cross checked with the DNA. Germline V lookup: CDR1 SEHNR, CDR2 FQNEAQ (reference sequence). The CDR3 numbers 13 amino acids, ends counted. Here the CDR3 reads CASSLVAGGTPVF.

The chain carries TRBV5-1 and TRBJ2-7; tentatively, D is TRBD2 (6 bases). The CDR3 is made up of 15 amino acids. V was pared by 3 bases and J by 3 bases, with 16 bases between. CDR1 is SGHRS, CDR2 YFSETQ, per germline. The DNA for the CDR3 is TGCGCCAGCAGCTACCAGGGTGGGGGGTTCTACGAGCAGTACTTC. Protein product: CASSYQGGGFYEQYF.

This clone was detected only once. This chain connects TRBV5-6 to TRBJ1-1; D possibly corresponds to TRBD1 (5 bases). V was clipped by 10 bases and J by 7 bases, with 20 bases between them. CDR1 SGHDT and CDR2 YYEEEE come from the germline V gene. The CDR3 loop spans 13 amino acids. The CDR3, as DNA: TGTGCCTCCTCTAGAACGGGGCTCTATGAAGCTTTCTTT. Amino acids: CASSRTGLYEAFF.

This rearrangement joins TRBV5-1 to TRBJ2-5; 7 nucleotides agree with TRBD1. Trimming took 3 bases from V and 4 from J; bases not matched to a gene: 6. CDR1 is SGHRS and CDR2 is YFSETQ in the germline V gene. The CDR3 consists of 14 residues. The CDR3 DNA is TGCGCCAGCAGCTCCCCGACAGGGACAGAGACCCAGTACTTC. Its protein is CASSSPTGTETQYF.

This sequence joins TRBV7-2 and TRBJ1-6, with unresolved D. Germline V CDR1 and CDR2: SGHTA, FQGNSA. The CDR3 runs to 14 residues. Trimming took off 2 bases at V and 4 bases at J, with 6 bases between the two ends. CDR3 DNA sequence: TGTGCCAGCAGCTTACTAGGGTATAATTCACCCCTCCACTTT. Amino acid sequence: CASSLLGYNSPLHF.

This clone has only a few counts. The J gene is TRBJ1-4, the V gene TRBV11-1; no reliable D call. V was shortened by 5 bases and J by 5 bases, with 15 bases between the two germline ends. This CDR3 is 15 amino acids long. Germline assignment: CDR1 SGHAT and CDR2 FQDESV (reference sequence). The CDR3 protein is CASSRQDGFNEKLFF. In DNA, the CDR3 is TGTGCCAGCAGCCGCCAGGACGGATTCAATGAAAAACTGTTTTTT. Complete variable domain (other parts from reference TRBV11-1 and TRBJ1-4): EAEVAQSPRYKITEKSQAVAFWCDPISGHATLYWYRQILGQGPELLVQFQDESVVDDSQLPKDRFSAERLKGVDSTLKIQPAELGDSAMYLCASSRQDGFNEKLFFGSGTQLSVL.

Turning to this clone: Without the conserved terminal phenylalanine or tryptophan, this CDR3 likely stems from a read error. V usage is TRBV10-2 and J usage is TRBJ1-1; 7 bases are a match to TRBD1. The V gene end was trimmed by 5 bases and the J gene end by 1 base; junction bases not matched to a gene: 4. Germline V gives CDR1 WSHSY, CDR2 SAAADI. CDR3 length: 14 amino acids. The CDR3 region is CASSHQGGNTEAFL. The CDR3 DNA reads as TGCGCCAGCAGTCACCAGGGGGGGAACACTGAAGCTTTCCTT.

This clone was found once. The genes are TRBV14 and TRBJ1-1; 8 nucleotides match TRBD1. Germline loops: CDR1 SGHDN, CDR2 FVKESK. The CDR3 runs to 13 residues. The J segment lost 11 bases and the V segment lost 0 bases, leaving 5 bases of the junction unmatched. The CDR3 protein is CASSQDYRGEAFF. The DNA of the CDR3 is TGTGCCAGCAGCCAAGATTACAGGGGGGAGGCTTTCTTT.

The CDR3 DNA reads as TGTGCCAGCAGCCGGACCGACTGGGAGCAGTTCTTC. Translation gives CASSRTDWEQFF. The gene calls are TRBV5-6 and TRBJ2-1; the D is unclear. Germline CDR1 SGHDT, CDR2 YYEEEE. The V gene lost 4 bases and the J gene lost 10 bases, with 12 bases spanning the gap. The CDR3 has 12 amino acids.

The rearrangement uses TRBV7-3 and TRBJ2-1; no firm D call. V lost 0 bases and J lost 3, with 12 bases in between. The CDR3 sequence is 16 residues long. Germline lookup yields CDR1 SGHTA and CDR2 FQGTGA. The CDR3 is CASSLTLARRYNEQFF. The CDR3 region has the DNA TGTGCCAGCAGCTTAACGTTGGCTAGACGCTACAATGAGCAGTTCTTC.

V gene TRBV5-1 combines with J gene TRBJ1-5; D remains ambiguous. This CDR3 has 16 residues. With 0 bases removed from V and 2 bases from J, the gap between germline ends came to 12 bases. The germline CDR1 and CDR2 sequences are SGHRS and YFSETQ. The chain's CDR3 is CASSLGGGRGNQPQHF. The CDR3 nucleotides read TGCGCCAGCAGCTTGGGTGGAGGGAGAGGCAATCAGCCCCAGCATTTT.

V gene TRBV5-1 combines with J gene TRBJ1-1, with D hard to call. Germline CDR1 and CDR2: SGHRS and YFSETQ. Trimming removed 0 bases from V and 2 bases from J, with 8 bases in between. The CDR3 runs to 14 residues. CDR3 bases: TGCGCCAGCAGCTTGGGATTAGCAAACACTGAAGCTTTCTTT. This gives the protein CASSLGLANTEAFF.